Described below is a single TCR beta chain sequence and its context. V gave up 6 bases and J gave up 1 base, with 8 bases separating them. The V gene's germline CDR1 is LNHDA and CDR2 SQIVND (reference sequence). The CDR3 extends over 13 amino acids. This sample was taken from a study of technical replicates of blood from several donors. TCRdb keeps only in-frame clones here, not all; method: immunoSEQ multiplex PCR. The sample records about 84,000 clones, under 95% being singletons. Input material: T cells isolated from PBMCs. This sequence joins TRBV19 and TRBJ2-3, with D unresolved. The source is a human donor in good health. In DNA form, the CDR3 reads TGTGCCAGTAGCCCCCCGGGCACAGATACGCAGTATTTT. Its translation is CASSPPGTDTQYF.